Sequencing of this T cell receptor (beta chain) was carried out in a study of blood T cell repertoires in COVID-19. For the study at large: Samples taken during acute and convalescent COVID-19 were collected in the United States, Italy and Spain. Sample material is recorded as cDNA or gDNA derived from T cells, B-cell-depleted T cells, or PBMCs.

Per the original data handling: Amplification with reference gene primers provided the estimates of nucleated cell counts. TCRdb keeps only in-frame clones here, not all; method: immunoSEQ multiplex PCR. V and J calls and clone size follow that table, whereas D and trimming were derived from the DNA. The sample has tens of thousands of clones, 86% seen once. The CDR3 runs 15 residues. The germline V gene encodes CDR1 SGHDT and CDR2 YYEEEE. Trimming removed 3 bases from V and 4 bases from J; junction bases left unmatched: 3. The chain combines TRBV5-6 with TRBJ2-2, with 10 bases lining up with TRBD1. The clonotype was recovered from an elderly man in a cohort sampled during active COVID-19. Specimen: peripheral blood. CDR3 bases: TGTGCCAGCAGCTCCAGGACAGGGGGCACCGGGGAGCTGTTTTTT. It translates to CASSSRTGGTGELFF.